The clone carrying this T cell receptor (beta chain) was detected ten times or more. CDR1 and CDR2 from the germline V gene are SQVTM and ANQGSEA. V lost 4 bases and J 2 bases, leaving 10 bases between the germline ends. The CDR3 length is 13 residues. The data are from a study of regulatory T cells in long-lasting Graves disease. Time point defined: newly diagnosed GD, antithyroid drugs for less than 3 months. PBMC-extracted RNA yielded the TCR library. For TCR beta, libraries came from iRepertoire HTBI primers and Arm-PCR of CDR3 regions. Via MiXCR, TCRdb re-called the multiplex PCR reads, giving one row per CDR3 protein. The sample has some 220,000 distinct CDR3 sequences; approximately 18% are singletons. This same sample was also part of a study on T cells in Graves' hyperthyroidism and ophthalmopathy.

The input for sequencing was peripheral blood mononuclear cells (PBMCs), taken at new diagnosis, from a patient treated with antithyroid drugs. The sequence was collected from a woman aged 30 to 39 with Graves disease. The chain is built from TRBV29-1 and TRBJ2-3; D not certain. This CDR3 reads CSVGAQTTDTQYF. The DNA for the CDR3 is TGCAGCGTTGGCGCACAGACCACAGATACGCAGTATTTT.